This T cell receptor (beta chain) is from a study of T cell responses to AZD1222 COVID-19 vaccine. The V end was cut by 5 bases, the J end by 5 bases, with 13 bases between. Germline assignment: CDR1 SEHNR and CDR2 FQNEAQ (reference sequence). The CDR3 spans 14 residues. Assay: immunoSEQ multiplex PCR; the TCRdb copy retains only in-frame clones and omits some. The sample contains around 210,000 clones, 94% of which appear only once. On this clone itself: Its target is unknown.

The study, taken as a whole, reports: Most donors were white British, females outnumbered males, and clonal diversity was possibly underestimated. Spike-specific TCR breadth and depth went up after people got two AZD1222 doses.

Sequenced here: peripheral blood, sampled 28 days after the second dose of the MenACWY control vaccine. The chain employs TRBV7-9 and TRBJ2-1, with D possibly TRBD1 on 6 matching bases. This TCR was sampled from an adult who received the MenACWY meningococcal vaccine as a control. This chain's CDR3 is CASSAWQGNNEQFF. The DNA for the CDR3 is TGTGCCAGCAGCGCTTGGCAGGGGAACAATGAGCAGTTCTTC. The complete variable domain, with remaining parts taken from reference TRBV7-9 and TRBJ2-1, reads DTGVSQNPRHKITKRGQNVTFRCDPISEHNRLYWYRQTLGQGPEFLTYFQNEAQLEKSRLLSDRFSAERPKGSFSTLEIQRTEQGDSAMYLCASSAWQGNNEQFFGPGTRLTVL.